This T cell receptor (beta chain) was retrieved from a study of vaccination and CD4 T cells after COVID-19. Overall study context: Stimulation of the cells used overlapping spike peptide pools from SARS-CoV-2 and from the common cold coronaviruses HCoV-NL63, HCoV-OC43 and HCoV-229E. Each of the control cultures got a CEFX pool, an HIV-1 Nef pool, or no peptide.

Sequencing of cultured CD4+ T cell DNA used the Oncomine TCR Beta short-read assay. The genomic DNA was obtained from cultured CD4+ T cells by extraction with the QIAamp micro DNA kit. TCRdb used MiXCR to reprocess the PCR reads, holding one entry per CDR3 protein. The sample has some 10,000 distinct CDR3 sequences, roughly half seen once. Noted treatment: roughly nine-day PBMC culture with coronavirus spike peptide pools or control peptides (ViraFEST assay). Cultures of PBMCs, more than 1.5 million per well, were set up with 7.5 to 10 IU/ml IL-2 and about 10 ug/ml peptide pools. Points on this clonotype: As yet, its antigen is unknown.

The CDR3 has 16 amino acids. The germline CDR1 and CDR2 sequences are SGHAT and FQNNGV. V lost 5 bases and J 0 bases, leaving 14 bases between the germline ends. Sequenced material: CD4+ T cells from blood, cultured in vitro. The rearrangement uses TRBV11-2 and TRBJ1-3, with no clear D. This sequence originates from a human donor who had recovered from COVID-19. CDR3 protein: CASSGIKRDSGNTIYF. Written as DNA, the CDR3 is TGTGCCAGCAGCGGAATCAAACGGGACTCTGGAAACACCATATATTTT.